This T cell receptor (beta chain) was recovered during a study of T cell responses to AZD1222 COVID-19 vaccine (TCRdb year 2021). For context, the study as a whole: A total of over 230 trial participants underwent TCR sequencing, of whom around 200 received two doses of AZD1222 and some 25 received two doses of the MenACWY control vaccine. Trial participants were enrolled by age into subgroups of 18-55, 56-69 and 70-plus years, and 148, 28 and 57 TCR-sequenced participants, respectively, were included in these subgroups.

At the junction V is shortened by 1 base and J by 11 bases; bases outside the gene matches: 8. The germline V gene encodes CDR1 MGHDK and CDR2 SYGVNS. Its CDR3 holds 14 amino acids, cysteine through phenylalanine. The read is trimmed to its CDR3 DNA, 42 bases read in frame from base 1. The CDR3 regions of human TCRbeta chains were subjected to immunosequencing. In the source study's methods: Repertoire TCRs were checked for matches against a reference library of SARS-CoV-2-specific TCRs that had been generated using the MIRA antigen-specificity platform. Breadth was defined as the fraction of unique TCRs that were SARS-CoV-2-associated. Depth was defined as the fraction of total T cells that were SARS-CoV-2-associated. Using the MIRA data, each spike-specific TCR was mapped to the spike region that the TCR reacts to and placed in a CD4 or CD8 class. Log10-transformed breadth and depth values were compared by one-way ANOVA with Sidak's multiple comparisons tests. This immuneACCESS table, as held by TCRdb, lists in-frame sequences with V and J called but not all clones. Of the missing ones, under half trace to an unresolved V gene in checked studies; the others have no known cause. V, J and clone size are those of that table, while D and trimming were read from the DNA. In this sample the table shows some 180,000 clones, approximately 94% of which occur a single time. The biggest ten clones account for less than 4.5% of the sample.

Explained via the paper, the time point label denotes: about 28 days (+/-7) after the second vaccine dose. The treatment or condition label, as the study defines it: meningococcal conjugate vaccine given as trial control. Vaccinee samples came from UK trials COV001 and COV002, including a single-blind randomized controlled phase 2/3 trial of AZD1222 (ChAdOx1 nCoV-19) in healthy adults. Trial participant PBMC samples were collected at day 0 and day 28 after the second dose for TCRbeta chain sequencing. Overall results and qualifications from the work: Because no day 14 peak-response samples were available, repertoires were characterized only after the peak T cell response. Nearly half of unique spike-specific TCRs reportedly recognized epitopes outside regions mutated in the B.1.351 and B.1.1.7 variants. Vaccine-associated CD4 TCRs spanned the whole spike protein, with dominant responses in regions 160-218 and 743-854. Participants were mostly white British and included more females than males, and it was suggested by the authors that clonal diversity may have been underestimated. After two AZD1222 doses, spike-specific TCR breadth and depth were significantly higher than at day 0 and than in MenACWY recipients. Conclusions about previously exposed vaccinees are limited because only five to seven AZD1222 recipients were SARS-CoV-2 seropositive at baseline. In the small 56-69-year group, the increase in depth fell short of significance, most likely because of low power.

Note on this clone: Its recognized antigen is unknown. Per-base qualities were not stored, and no clone one base away is much larger.

The sequence was obtained from an adult who received the MenACWY meningococcal vaccine as a control. The sequence is built from TRBV25-1 and TRBJ1-1, with 9 middle bases fitting TRBD1. The input for sequencing was peripheral blood, taken 28 days after the second dose of the MenACWY control vaccine. The CDR3 corresponds to CASSESLQGAQAFF. The DNA reads as follows: TGTGCCAGCAGTGAATCGTTACAGGGGGCGCAGGCTTTCTTT.